The sequence of this T cell receptor beta chain was determined in a study of T cell responses to AZD1222 COVID-19 vaccine. Study-wide context: Combined were second doses at about 4 or about 12 weeks. Regarding the study as a whole: Following two doses of AZD1222, Spike-specific TCR breadth and depth rose. Unmutated variant regions are reportedly targeted by nearly half of spike-specific TCRs.

With respect to this clone: The antigen remains undetermined.

Sequencing was performed with immunoSEQ multiplex PCR; in TCRdb, only in-frame clones are kept and a portion is missing. Found here are 150,000 or so clones, nearly 90% of them singletons; the top ten hold about 4.7%. The V and J ends lost 5 bases and 6 bases respectively, with 5 bases between them. The CDR3 has 11 amino acids. In germline, CDR1 is SGHTA, CDR2 FQGTGA. The chain links TRBV7-3 to TRBJ2-1; D not certain. The TCR originated in an adult in good health. The specimen was peripheral blood, collected on day 0 of AZD1222 vaccination. The CDR3 DNA follows: TGTGCCAGCAGCCCCCGCAATGAGCAGTTCTTC. Translated, it gives CASSPRNEQFF.